This is a list of T cell receptor beta chains from one sample in a study of CD8 T cells in Susac syndrome. TCRdb recomputed calls from the immunoSEQ multiplex PCR reads with MiXCR, one row per CDR3 protein. Altogether under 250,000 distinct CDR3 sequences are present, 94% being singletons, with the ten largest covering 0.15%. The source material was CD4+ T cells from PBMCs. The receptors stem from a human donor with Susac syndrome. Each CDR3 is given with its conserved first and last residue. Each record gives: CDR3 DNA, CDR3 protein, D gene, clone size, J gene, V gene. A D gene is named only where the DNA matches it firmly. Clone size is not always given. Where it is, it says once, few, many or a class for expanded clones.

CDR3 DNA: TGTGCCAGCAGTCACGACAGGGGCCAAGAGACCCAGTACTTC; CDR3 protein: CASSHDRGQETQYF; D gene: TRBD1; clone size: NA; J gene: TRBJ2-5; V gene: TRBV28
CDR3 DNA: TGTGCCAGCAGAGGCAGTTATAGCAATCAGCCCCAGCATTTT; CDR3 protein: CASRGSYSNQPQHF; D gene: NA; clone size: NA; J gene: TRBJ1-5; V gene: TRBV28
CDR3 DNA: TGCAGTGCTAGATCAGCGGGTTACACAGATACGCAGTATTTT; CDR3 protein: CSARSAGYTDTQYF; D gene: NA; clone size: NA; J gene: TRBJ2-3; V gene: TRBV20-1
CDR3 DNA: TGTGCCAGCAGTTTAGGGGCAGCTAATGAAAAACTGTTTTTT; CDR3 protein: CASSLGAANEKLFF; D gene: NA; clone size: NA; J gene: TRBJ1-4; V gene: TRBV12-3/TRBV12-4
CDR3 DNA: TGTGCCAGCAGTTCGACAGGGGGAAGGGGTCGTGGCTACACCTTC; CDR3 protein: CASSSTGGRGRGYTF; D gene: TRBD1; clone size: NA; J gene: TRBJ1-2; V gene: TRBV12-3/TRBV12-4
CDR3 DNA: TGTGCCTTCGCTCGGGAGGGGGGGAACACTGAAGCTTTCTTT; CDR3 protein: CAFAREGGNTEAFF; D gene: NA; clone size: NA; J gene: TRBJ1-1; V gene: TRBV30
CDR3 DNA: TGTGCCAGCAGTCCCTCTGGGGCGAACACTGAAGCTTTCTTT; CDR3 protein: CASSPSGANTEAFF; D gene: NA; clone size: few; J gene: TRBJ1-1; V gene: TRBV7-9
CDR3 DNA: TGTGCCAGCAGTGAAAGGGACAGGCGGGACCGGCAGTACTTC; CDR3 protein: CASSERDRRDRQYF; D gene: TRBD1; clone size: NA; J gene: TRBJ2-7; V gene: TRBV25-1
CDR3 DNA: TGTGCCAGCAGCCCGGGCTCGGTGAACACTGAAGCTTTCTTT; CDR3 protein: CASSPGSVNTEAFF; D gene: NA; clone size: NA; J gene: TRBJ1-1; V gene: TRBV3-1
CDR3 DNA: TGTGCCAGCAGCCCCCAGGGGGGTGGAAATTCACCTCTCCACTTT; CDR3 protein: CASSPQGGGNSPLHF; D gene: TRBD1; clone size: NA; J gene: TRBJ1-6; V gene: TRBV5-4
CDR3 DNA: TGTGCCAGCAGCTTAGCGGCGTCTGATACCGGGGAGCTGTTTTTT; CDR3 protein: CASSLAASDTGELFF; D gene: NA; clone size: NA; J gene: TRBJ2-2; V gene: TRBV7-9
CDR3 DNA: TGCAGTGCTAGCGGGACGAGCCCCGATACGCAGTATTTT; CDR3 protein: CSASGTSPDTQYF; D gene: NA; clone size: NA; J gene: TRBJ2-3; V gene: TRBV20-1
CDR3 DNA: TGCAGTGCTTTGAGGGGATCCGGGGCCAACGTCCTGACTTTC; CDR3 protein: CSALRGSGANVLTF; D gene: NA; clone size: NA; J gene: TRBJ2-6; V gene: TRBV20-1
CDR3 DNA: TGTGCCAGCACCCTATTAGGAGGGGACAACAATGAGCAGTTCTTC; CDR3 protein: CASTLLGGDNNEQFF; D gene: NA; clone size: NA; J gene: TRBJ2-1; V gene: TRBV6-2/TRBV6-3
CDR3 DNA: TGTGCTAGTGGTTCGGTGGGTCTGAAAGCTTTCTTT; CDR3 protein: CASGSVGLKAFF; D gene: NA; clone size: NA; J gene: TRBJ1-1; V gene: TRBV12-5
CDR3 DNA: TGTGCCAGCAGTGACTGGGGACTAGCGGATCTGACCTACAATGAGCAGTTCTTC; CDR3 protein: CASSDWGLADLTYNEQFF; D gene: TRBD2; clone size: once; J gene: TRBJ2-1; V gene: TRBV6-1
CDR3 DNA: TGTGCCAGCAGCCAATTGAAGTCTAGCACAGATACGCAGTATTTT; CDR3 protein: CASSQLKSSTDTQYF; D gene: NA; clone size: NA; J gene: TRBJ2-3; V gene: TRBV3-1
CDR3 DNA: TGTGCCAGCGAGAACTATGGCTACACCTTC; CDR3 protein: CASENYGYTF; D gene: NA; clone size: NA; J gene: TRBJ1-2; V gene: TRBV28
CDR3 DNA: TGTGCCAGCAGCCAAGGGGCCGGGGCCAACGTCCTGACTTTC; CDR3 protein: CASSQGAGANVLTF; D gene: NA; clone size: NA; J gene: TRBJ2-6; V gene: TRBV3-1
CDR3 DNA: TGTGCCAGCTCAATGCAAGAGACCCAGTACTTC; CDR3 protein: CASSMQETQYF; D gene: NA; clone size: once; J gene: TRBJ2-5; V gene: TRBV18
CDR3 DNA: TGTGCCAGCAGCCCATCCGGGACAGGAGGCTACACCTTC; CDR3 protein: CASSPSGTGGYTF; D gene: TRBD1; clone size: NA; J gene: TRBJ1-2; V gene: TRBV3-1
CDR3 DNA: TGTGCCAGCAGCCCCCTACGGGGGGGCTTGTACGAGCAGTACTTC; CDR3 protein: CASSPLRGGLYEQYF; D gene: TRBD2; clone size: NA; J gene: TRBJ2-7; V gene: TRBV7-2
CDR3 DNA: TGTGCTAGTGGTTTGGACAAGAACACTGAAGCTTTCTTT; CDR3 protein: CASGLDKNTEAFF; D gene: NA; clone size: NA; J gene: TRBJ1-1; V gene: TRBV12-5
CDR3 DNA: TGCGCCAGCAGCCAAGGGTTCACCCTCCACTTT; CDR3 protein: CASSQGFTLHF; D gene: NA; clone size: NA; J gene: TRBJ1-6; V gene: TRBV4-3
CDR3 DNA: TGTGCCAGCAGTCTTAAATTGGGAGGAGGGGAGACCCAGTACTTC; CDR3 protein: CASSLKLGGGETQYF; D gene: NA; clone size: NA; J gene: TRBJ2-5; V gene: TRBV12-3/TRBV12-4
CDR3 DNA: TGTGCCAGCAGTCACCCTCGGAGGGAGACTGAAGCTTTCTTT; CDR3 protein: CASSHPRRETEAFF; D gene: NA; clone size: NA; J gene: TRBJ1-1; V gene: TRBV6-2/TRBV6-3
CDR3 DNA: TGTGCCAGCAGTTTAACGGGGTCCGGGTATTTTCAGCCCCAGCATTTT; CDR3 protein: CASSLTGSGYFQPQHF; D gene: NA; clone size: NA; J gene: TRBJ1-5; V gene: TRBV12-3/TRBV12-4
CDR3 DNA: TGTGCCTGGAGTGTAATCCGAGGACGGCGAGAAGACTATGGCTACACCTTC; CDR3 protein: CAWSVIRGRREDYGYTF; D gene: NA; clone size: NA; J gene: TRBJ1-2; V gene: TRBV30
CDR3 DNA: TGCAGCGTTGAAGATTTCATGAGTTTCGCTAACTATGGCTACACCTTC; CDR3 protein: CSVEDFMSFANYGYTF; D gene: NA; clone size: NA; J gene: TRBJ1-2; V gene: TRBV29-1
CDR3 DNA: TGTGCCAGCAGCCAATATAAGGTCCAAGAGACCCAGTACTTC; CDR3 protein: CASSQYKVQETQYF; D gene: NA; clone size: once; J gene: TRBJ2-5; V gene: TRBV7-3
CDR3 DNA: TGCAGTGCTGGAGGGGACAGGTCGAGGGGTATGGATGGCTACACCTTC; CDR3 protein: CSAGGDRSRGMDGYTF; D gene: TRBD1; clone size: once; J gene: TRBJ1-2; V gene: TRBV20-1
CDR3 DNA: TGTGCCAGCAGCCGGGACAGCTCGCAAGAGACCCAGTACTTC; CDR3 protein: CASSRDSSQETQYF; D gene: TRBD1; clone size: NA; J gene: TRBJ2-5; V gene: TRBV11-3
CDR3 DNA: TGTGCCAGCAGCTCCTGGACTACCTACGAGCAGTACTTC; CDR3 protein: CASSSWTTYEQYF; D gene: NA; clone size: NA; J gene: TRBJ2-7; V gene: TRBV3-1
CDR3 DNA: TGTGCCTGGAGGGGACAGGGGGCCGCCTACGAGCAGTACTTC; CDR3 protein: CAWRGQGAAYEQYF; D gene: TRBD1; clone size: NA; J gene: TRBJ2-7; V gene: TRBV30
CDR3 DNA: TGTGCCAGCAGCTCCGGAGGGCGGGATGAAAAACTGTTTTTT; CDR3 protein: CASSSGGRDEKLFF; D gene: NA; clone size: NA; J gene: TRBJ1-4; V gene: TRBV5-4
CDR3 DNA: TGTGCCAGCAGTACCAGACCAGGGTTGACAGATACGCAGTATTTT; CDR3 protein: CASSTRPGLTDTQYF; D gene: NA; clone size: NA; J gene: TRBJ2-3; V gene: TRBV12-3/TRBV12-4
CDR3 DNA: TGTGCCAGCAGCTCCGAAGCTGAAAAACTGTTTTTT; CDR3 protein: CASSSEAEKLFF; D gene: NA; clone size: NA; J gene: TRBJ1-4; V gene: TRBV7-2
CDR3 DNA: TGCAGTGCTAGACGGACGACAGGGAACACTGAAGCTTTCTTT; CDR3 protein: CSARRTTGNTEAFF; D gene: NA; clone size: once; J gene: TRBJ1-1; V gene: TRBV20-1
CDR3 DNA: TGTGCCAGCACCAAGACAGGGGGGCCCACTGAAGCTTTCTTT; CDR3 protein: CASTKTGGPTEAFF; D gene: TRBD1; clone size: NA; J gene: TRBJ1-1; V gene: TRBV12-3/TRBV12-4
CDR3 DNA: TGTGCCAGCAGCCCTAACGTATACTCCTACGAGCAGTACTTC; CDR3 protein: CASSPNVYSYEQYF; D gene: NA; clone size: NA; J gene: TRBJ2-7; V gene: TRBV5-4
CDR3 DNA: TGTGCCAGCAGTTTAGTGACAGGGGAGGGGTCACCCCTCCACTTT; CDR3 protein: CASSLVTGEGSPLHF; D gene: TRBD1; clone size: NA; J gene: TRBJ1-6; V gene: TRBV27
CDR3 DNA: TGTGCCAGCGGAGGGGCGAACTCCTACGAGCAGTACTTC; CDR3 protein: CASGGANSYEQYF; D gene: NA; clone size: NA; J gene: TRBJ2-7; V gene: TRBV28
CDR3 DNA: TGCGCCAGCAGCTTGTCGACAGGGGGTGTGGATGGTGAGCAGTTCTTC; CDR3 protein: CASSLSTGGVDGEQFF; D gene: TRBD1; clone size: few; J gene: TRBJ2-1; V gene: TRBV5-1
CDR3 DNA: TGTGCCAGCAGCGCAAGACAGGGTTCCACTGAAGCTTTCTTT; CDR3 protein: CASSARQGSTEAFF; D gene: TRBD1; clone size: once; J gene: TRBJ1-1; V gene: TRBV9
CDR3 DNA: TGTGCCAGCAGCTTACTAGGGACAGCATCCCGGGAGCAGTTCTTC; CDR3 protein: CASSLLGTASREQFF; D gene: TRBD1; clone size: NA; J gene: TRBJ2-1; V gene: TRBV7-2
CDR3 DNA: TGCGCCAGCAGCCAAGTAGCAGGGAGCAACACCGGGGAGCTGTTTTTT; CDR3 protein: CASSQVAGSNTGELFF; D gene: NA; clone size: NA; J gene: TRBJ2-2; V gene: TRBV4-1
CDR3 DNA: TGTGCCAGCAGACGAATGGGGGCTCCTAATTCACCCCTCCACTTT; CDR3 protein: CASRRMGAPNSPLHF; D gene: NA; clone size: NA; J gene: TRBJ1-6; V gene: TRBV28
CDR3 DNA: TGTGCCAGCAGCGGTGGACAGGGGAGCGAGCAGTACTTC; CDR3 protein: CASSGGQGSEQYF; D gene: TRBD1; clone size: NA; J gene: TRBJ2-7; V gene: TRBV6-5
CDR3 DNA: TGTGCCAGCAGTTGGACAGGGATTAACACCGGGGAGCTGTTTTTT; CDR3 protein: CASSWTGINTGELFF; D gene: TRBD1; clone size: NA; J gene: TRBJ2-2; V gene: TRBV28
CDR3 DNA: TGTGCCAGCAGTCCTGAAGGACGTAATAGCAATCAGCCCCAGCATTTT; CDR3 protein: CASSPEGRNSNQPQHF; D gene: NA; clone size: NA; J gene: TRBJ1-5; V gene: TRBV2
CDR3 DNA: TGTGCCAGCAGCCTCGGGGTAGCTGGCTACACCTTC; CDR3 protein: CASSLGVAGYTF; D gene: NA; clone size: NA; J gene: TRBJ1-2; V gene: TRBV7-9
CDR3 DNA: TGTGCCAGCAGCCAGGCGCGGGTCCACGGCTACACCTTC; CDR3 protein: CASSQARVHGYTF; D gene: NA; clone size: once; J gene: TRBJ1-2; V gene: TRBV28
CDR3 DNA: TGTGCCAGCAGCCAATTGGGACAGGGTGACACCGGGGAGCTGTTTTTT; CDR3 protein: CASSQLGQGDTGELFF; D gene: TRBD1; clone size: NA; J gene: TRBJ2-2; V gene: TRBV4-2
CDR3 DNA: TGTGCCAGCAGTTATCGTCAGGAGTCCTACGAGCAGTACTTC; CDR3 protein: CASSYRQESYEQYF; D gene: NA; clone size: NA; J gene: TRBJ2-7; V gene: TRBV6-6